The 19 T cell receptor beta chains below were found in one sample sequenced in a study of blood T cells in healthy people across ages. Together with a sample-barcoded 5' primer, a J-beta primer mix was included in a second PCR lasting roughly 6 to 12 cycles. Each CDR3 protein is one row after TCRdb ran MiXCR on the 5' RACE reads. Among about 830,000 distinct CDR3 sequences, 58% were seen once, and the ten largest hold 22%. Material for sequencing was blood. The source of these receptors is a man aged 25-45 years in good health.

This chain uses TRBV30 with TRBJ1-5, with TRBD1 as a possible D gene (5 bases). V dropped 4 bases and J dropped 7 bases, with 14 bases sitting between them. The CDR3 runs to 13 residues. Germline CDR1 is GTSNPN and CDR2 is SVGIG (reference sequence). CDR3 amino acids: CAWTNKGNQPQHF. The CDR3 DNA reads TGTGCCTGGACCAACAAGGGGAACCAGCCCCAGCATTTT.

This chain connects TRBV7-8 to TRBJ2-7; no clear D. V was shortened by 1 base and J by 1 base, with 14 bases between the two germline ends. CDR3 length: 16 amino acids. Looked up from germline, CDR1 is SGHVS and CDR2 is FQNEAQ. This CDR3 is CASSLVLRAASYEQYF. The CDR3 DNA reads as TGTGCCAGCAGCTTAGTTCTACGGGCCGCGTCCTACGAGCAGTACTTC.

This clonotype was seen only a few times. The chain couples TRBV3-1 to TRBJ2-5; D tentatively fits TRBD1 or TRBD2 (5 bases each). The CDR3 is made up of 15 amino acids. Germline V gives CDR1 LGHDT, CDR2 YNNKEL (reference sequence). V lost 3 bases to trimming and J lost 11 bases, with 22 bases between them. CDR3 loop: CASSQTTQSRGKQYF. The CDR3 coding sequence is TGTGCCAGCAGCCAGACTACACAATCTCGGGGCAAGCAGTACTTC.

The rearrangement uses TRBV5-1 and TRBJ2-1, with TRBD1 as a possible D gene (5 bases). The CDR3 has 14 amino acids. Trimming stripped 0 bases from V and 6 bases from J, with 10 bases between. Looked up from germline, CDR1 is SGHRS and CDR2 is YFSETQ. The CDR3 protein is CASSLADSLNEQFF. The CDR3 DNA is TGCGCCAGCAGCTTGGCCGACAGCCTCAATGAGCAGTTCTTC.

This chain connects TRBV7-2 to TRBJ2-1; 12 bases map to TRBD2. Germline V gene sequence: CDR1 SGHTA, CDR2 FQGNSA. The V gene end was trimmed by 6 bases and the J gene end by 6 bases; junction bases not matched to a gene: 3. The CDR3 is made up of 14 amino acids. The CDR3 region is CASRGLAGINEQFF. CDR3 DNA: TGTGCCAGCAGAGGACTAGCGGGAATCAATGAGCAGTTCTTC.

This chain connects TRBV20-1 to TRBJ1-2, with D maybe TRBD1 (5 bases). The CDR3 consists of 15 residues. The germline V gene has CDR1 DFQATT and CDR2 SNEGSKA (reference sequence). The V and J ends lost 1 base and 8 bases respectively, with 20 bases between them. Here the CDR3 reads CSARVGADKGRGYTF. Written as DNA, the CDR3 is TGCAGTGCTAGAGTAGGGGCAGACAAGGGGAGAGGCTACACCTTC.

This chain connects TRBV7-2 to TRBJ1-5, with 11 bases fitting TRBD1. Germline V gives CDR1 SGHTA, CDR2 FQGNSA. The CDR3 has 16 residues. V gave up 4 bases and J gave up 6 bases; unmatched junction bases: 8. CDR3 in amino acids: CASSYGTGGNGQPQHF. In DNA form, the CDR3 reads TGTGCCAGCAGCTACGGGACAGGGGGAAACGGTCAGCCCCAGCATTTT. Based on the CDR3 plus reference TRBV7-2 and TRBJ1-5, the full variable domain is GAGVSQSPSNKVTEKGKDVELRCDPISGHTALYWYRQSLGQGLEFLIYFQGNSAPDKSGLPSDRFSAERTGGSVSTLTIQRTQQEDSAVYLCASSYGTGGNGQPQHFGDGTRLSIL.

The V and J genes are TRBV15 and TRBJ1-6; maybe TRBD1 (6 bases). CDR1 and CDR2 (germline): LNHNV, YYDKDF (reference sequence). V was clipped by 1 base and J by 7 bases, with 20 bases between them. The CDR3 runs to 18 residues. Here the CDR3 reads CATSRGHVRTGTNSPLHF. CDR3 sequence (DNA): TGTGCCACCAGCAGAGGCCACGTGCGCACAGGGACGAATTCACCCCTCCACTTT.

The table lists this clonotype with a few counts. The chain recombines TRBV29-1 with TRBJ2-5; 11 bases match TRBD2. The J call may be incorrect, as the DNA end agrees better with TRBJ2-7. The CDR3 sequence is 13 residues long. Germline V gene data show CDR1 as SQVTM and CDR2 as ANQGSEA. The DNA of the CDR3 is TGCAGCGTTAAGGTACTAGCGGGAGACGAGCAGTACTTC. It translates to CSVKVLAGDEQYF.

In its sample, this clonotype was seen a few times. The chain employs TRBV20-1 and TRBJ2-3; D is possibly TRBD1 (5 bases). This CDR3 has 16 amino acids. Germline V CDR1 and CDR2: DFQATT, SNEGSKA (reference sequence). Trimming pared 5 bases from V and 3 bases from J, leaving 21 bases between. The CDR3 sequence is CSAGPSLGLRTDTQYF. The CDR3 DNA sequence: TGCAGTGCTGGCCCTTCTTTGGGGCTAAGAACAGATACGCAGTATTTT.

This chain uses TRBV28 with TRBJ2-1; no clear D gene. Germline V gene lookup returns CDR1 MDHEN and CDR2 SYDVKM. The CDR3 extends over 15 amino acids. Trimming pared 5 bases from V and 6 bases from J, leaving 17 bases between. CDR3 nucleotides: TGTGCCAGCAGTCCGGCAGGTAGCTTCCGCAATGAGCAGTTCTTC. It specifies CASSPAGSFRNEQFF.

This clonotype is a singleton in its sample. The CDR3 spells CSARDLKGPATNEKLFF. In nucleotides, the CDR3 is TGCAGTGCTAGAGATCTTAAGGGACCTGCAACTAATGAAAAACTGTTTTTT. This chain connects TRBV20-1 to TRBJ1-4, with a weak D call TRBD1 (5 bases). V lost 0 bases, J lost 0 bases, and 14 bases lay in between. There are 17 residues in the CDR3. Germline lookup yields CDR1 DFQATT and CDR2 SNEGSKA (reference sequence).

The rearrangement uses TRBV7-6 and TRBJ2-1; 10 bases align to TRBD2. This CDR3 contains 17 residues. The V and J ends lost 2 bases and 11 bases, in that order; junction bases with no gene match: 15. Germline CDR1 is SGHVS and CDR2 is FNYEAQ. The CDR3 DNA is TGTGCCAGCAGCTTAAGTTGGACTAGCGGAGCCAACGAGCAGCAGTTCTTC. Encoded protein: CASSLSWTSGANEQQFF.

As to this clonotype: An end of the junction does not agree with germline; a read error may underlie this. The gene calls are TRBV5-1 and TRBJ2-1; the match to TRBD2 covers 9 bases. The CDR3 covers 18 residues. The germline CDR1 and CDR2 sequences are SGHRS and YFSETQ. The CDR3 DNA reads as TGCGCCAGCAGCAGGGTAGCGGGGGTGATATCCTCCTACAATGCGCAGTTCTTC. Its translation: CASSRVAGVISSYNAQFF.

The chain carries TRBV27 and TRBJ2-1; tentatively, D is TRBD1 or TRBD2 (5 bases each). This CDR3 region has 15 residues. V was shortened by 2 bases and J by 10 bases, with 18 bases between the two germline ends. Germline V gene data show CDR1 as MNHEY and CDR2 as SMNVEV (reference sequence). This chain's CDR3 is CASSLRGLLDSEQFF. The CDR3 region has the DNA TGTGCCAGCAGTTTAAGAGGGCTGCTCGACAGCGAGCAGTTCTTC.

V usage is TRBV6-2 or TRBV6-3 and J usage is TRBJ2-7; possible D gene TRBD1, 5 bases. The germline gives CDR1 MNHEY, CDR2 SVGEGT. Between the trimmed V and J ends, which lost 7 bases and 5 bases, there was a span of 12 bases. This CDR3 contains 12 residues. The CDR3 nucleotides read TGTGCCAGCACCCCTACAGGTAACGAGCAGTACTTC. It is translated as CASTPTGNEQYF.

In DNA form, the CDR3 reads TGCGCCAGCAGCCAGGAACGGACAGAACCTAATGAAAAACTGTTTTTT. Protein product: CASSQERTEPNEKLFF. This chain joins TRBV4-1 and TRBJ1-4; weak D call: TRBD1 (6 bases). CDR3 size: 16 residues. The V gene's germline CDR1 is MGHRA and CDR2 YSYEKL. The V and J ends lost 3 bases and 3 bases respectively, with 14 bases between them.

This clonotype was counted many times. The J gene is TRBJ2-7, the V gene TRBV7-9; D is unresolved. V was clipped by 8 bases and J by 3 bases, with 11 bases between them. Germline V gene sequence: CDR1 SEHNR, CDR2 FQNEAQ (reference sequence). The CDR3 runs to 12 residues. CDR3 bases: TGTGCCAGCGCTTATAAGGGCTACGAGCAGTACTTC. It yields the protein CASAYKGYEQYF. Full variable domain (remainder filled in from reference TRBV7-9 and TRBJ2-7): DTGVSQNPRHKITKRGQNVTFRCDPISEHNRLYWYRQTLGQGPEFLTYFQNEAQLEKSRLLSDRFSAERPKGSFSTLEIQRTEQGDSAMYLCASAYKGYEQYFGPGTRLTVT.

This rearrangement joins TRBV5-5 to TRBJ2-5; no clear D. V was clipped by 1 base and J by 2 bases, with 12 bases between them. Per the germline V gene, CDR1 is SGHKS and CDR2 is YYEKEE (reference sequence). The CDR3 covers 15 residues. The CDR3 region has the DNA TGTGCCAGCAGCTTGTTGGCATCGTATCAAGAGACCCAGTACTTC. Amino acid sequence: CASSLLASYQETQYF.